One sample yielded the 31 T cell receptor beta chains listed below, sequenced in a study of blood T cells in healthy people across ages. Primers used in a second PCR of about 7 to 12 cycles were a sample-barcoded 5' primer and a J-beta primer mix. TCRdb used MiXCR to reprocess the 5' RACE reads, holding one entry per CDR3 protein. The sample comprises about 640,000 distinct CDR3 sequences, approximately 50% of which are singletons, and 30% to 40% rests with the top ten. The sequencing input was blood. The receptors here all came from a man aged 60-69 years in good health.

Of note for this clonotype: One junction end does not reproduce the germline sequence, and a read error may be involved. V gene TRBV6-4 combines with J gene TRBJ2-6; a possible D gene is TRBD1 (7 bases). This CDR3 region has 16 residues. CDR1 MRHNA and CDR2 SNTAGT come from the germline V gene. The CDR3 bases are TGTGCCGGCAGGGGGGTTCTCTCCCTCCCGGCCAACGTCCTGACTTTC. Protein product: CAGRGVLSLPANVLTF.

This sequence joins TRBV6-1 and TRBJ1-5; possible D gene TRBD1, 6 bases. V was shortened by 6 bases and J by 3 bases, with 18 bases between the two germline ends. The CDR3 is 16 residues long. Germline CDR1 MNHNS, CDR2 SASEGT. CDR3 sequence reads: CASRGVWGAANQPQHF. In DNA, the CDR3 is TGTGCCAGCAGGGGGGTGTGGGGGGCGGCCAATCAGCCCCAGCATTTT.

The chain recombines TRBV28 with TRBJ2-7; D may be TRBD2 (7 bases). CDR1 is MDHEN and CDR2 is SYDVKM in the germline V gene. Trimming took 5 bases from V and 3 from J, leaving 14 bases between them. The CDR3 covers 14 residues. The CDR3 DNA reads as TGTGCCAGCAGTCCTGGGGGGGCTAACTACGAGCAGTACTTC. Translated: CASSPGGANYEQYF.

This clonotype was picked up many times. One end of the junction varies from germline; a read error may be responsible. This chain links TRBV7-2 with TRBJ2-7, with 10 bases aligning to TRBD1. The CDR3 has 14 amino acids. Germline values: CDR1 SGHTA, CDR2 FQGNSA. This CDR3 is CASSLDRGRFEQYF. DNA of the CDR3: TGTGCCAGCAGTTTAGACAGGGGGCGCTTCGAGCAGTACTTC.

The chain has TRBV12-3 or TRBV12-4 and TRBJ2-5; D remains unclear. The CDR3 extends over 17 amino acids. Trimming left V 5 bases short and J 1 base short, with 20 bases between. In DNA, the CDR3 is TGTGCCAGCAGTAACTATAGGGCCCCGAACCCCCAAGAGACCCAGTACTTC. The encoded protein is CASSNYRAPNPQETQYF.

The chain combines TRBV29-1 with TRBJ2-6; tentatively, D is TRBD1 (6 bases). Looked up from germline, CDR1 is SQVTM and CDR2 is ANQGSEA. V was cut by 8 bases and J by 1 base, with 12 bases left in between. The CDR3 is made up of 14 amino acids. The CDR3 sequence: CSTSGVSGANVLTF. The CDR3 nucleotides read TGCAGCACCTCAGGGGTTTCTGGGGCCAACGTCCTGACTTTC.

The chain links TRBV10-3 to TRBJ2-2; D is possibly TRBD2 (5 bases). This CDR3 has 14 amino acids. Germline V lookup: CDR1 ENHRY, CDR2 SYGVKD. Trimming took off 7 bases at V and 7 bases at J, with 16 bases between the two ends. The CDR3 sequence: CAITAISEGGELFF. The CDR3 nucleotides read TGTGCCATCACTGCTATTAGCGAGGGCGGGGAGCTGTTTTTT.

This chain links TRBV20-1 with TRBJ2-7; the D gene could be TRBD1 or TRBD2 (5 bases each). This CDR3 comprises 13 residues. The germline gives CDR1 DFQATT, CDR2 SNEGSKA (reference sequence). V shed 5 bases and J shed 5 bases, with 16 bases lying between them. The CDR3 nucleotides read TGCAGTGCTCCCGGGACGGAGCACGACGAGCAGTACTTC. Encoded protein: CSAPGTEHDEQYF.

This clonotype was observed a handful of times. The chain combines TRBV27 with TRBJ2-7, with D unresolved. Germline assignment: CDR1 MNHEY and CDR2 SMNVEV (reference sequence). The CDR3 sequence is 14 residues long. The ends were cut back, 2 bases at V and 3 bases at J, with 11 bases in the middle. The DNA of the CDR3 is TGTGCCAGCAGTTTAGCTGGGCAGTTCTACGAGCAGTACTTC. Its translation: CASSLAGQFYEQYF.

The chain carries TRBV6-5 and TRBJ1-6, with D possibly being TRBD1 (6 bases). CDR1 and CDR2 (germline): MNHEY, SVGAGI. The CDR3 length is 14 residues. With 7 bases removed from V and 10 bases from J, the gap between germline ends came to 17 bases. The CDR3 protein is CASTQKGGESPLHF. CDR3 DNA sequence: TGTGCCAGCACTCAAAAAGGGGGGGAGTCACCCCTCCACTTT.

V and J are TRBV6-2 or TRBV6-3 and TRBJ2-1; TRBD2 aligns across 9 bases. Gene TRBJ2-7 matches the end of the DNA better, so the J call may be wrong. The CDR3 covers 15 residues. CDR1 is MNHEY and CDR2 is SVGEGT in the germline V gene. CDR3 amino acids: CASSLSGSSYNEQYF. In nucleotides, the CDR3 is TGTGCCAGCAGTCTTAGCGGGAGCTCCTACAATGAGCAGTACTTC.

CDR3 protein: CASSLLGTRKYF. The CDR3 DNA sequence: TGTGCCAGCAGTCTCCTAGGGACTAGAAAGTACTTC. The chain joins TRBV12-3 or TRBV12-4 to TRBJ2-5; the match to TRBD2 covers 8 bases. The CDR3 contains 12 residues. The V gene end was trimmed by 5 bases and the J gene end by 12 bases; junction bases not matched to a gene: 8.

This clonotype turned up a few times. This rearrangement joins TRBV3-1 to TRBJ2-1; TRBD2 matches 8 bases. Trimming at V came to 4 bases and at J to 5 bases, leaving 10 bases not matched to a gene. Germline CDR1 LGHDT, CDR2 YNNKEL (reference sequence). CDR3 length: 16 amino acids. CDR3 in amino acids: CASSPLAGGPNNEQFF. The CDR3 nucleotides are TGTGCCAGCAGCCCCCTCGCGGGGGGCCCCAACAATGAGCAGTTCTTC.

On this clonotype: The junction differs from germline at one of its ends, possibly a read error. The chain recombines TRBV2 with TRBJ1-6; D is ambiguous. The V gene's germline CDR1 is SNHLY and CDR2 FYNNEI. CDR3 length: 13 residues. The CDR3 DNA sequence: TGTGCCACCAAGACACCTTATATTTCACCCCTCTACTTT. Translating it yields CATKTPYISPLYF.

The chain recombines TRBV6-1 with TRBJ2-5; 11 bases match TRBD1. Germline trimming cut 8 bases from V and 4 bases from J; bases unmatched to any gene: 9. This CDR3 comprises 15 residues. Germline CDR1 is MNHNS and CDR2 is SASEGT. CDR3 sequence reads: CASLPEDRGLETQYF. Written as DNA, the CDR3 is TGTGCCAGCCTTCCCGAGGACAGGGGGCTAGAGACCCAGTACTTC.

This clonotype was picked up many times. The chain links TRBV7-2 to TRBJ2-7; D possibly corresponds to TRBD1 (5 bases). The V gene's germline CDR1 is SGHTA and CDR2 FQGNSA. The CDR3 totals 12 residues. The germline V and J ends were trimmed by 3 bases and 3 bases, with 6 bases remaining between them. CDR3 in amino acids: CASSFQGYEQYF. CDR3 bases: TGTGCCAGCAGCTTCCAGGGCTACGAGCAGTACTTC. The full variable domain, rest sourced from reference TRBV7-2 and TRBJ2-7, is GAGVSQSPSNKVTEKGKDVELRCDPISGHTALYWYRQSLGQGLEFLIYFQGNSAPDKSGLPSDRFSAERTGGSVSTLTIQRTQQEDSAVYLCASSFQGYEQYFGPGTRLTVT.

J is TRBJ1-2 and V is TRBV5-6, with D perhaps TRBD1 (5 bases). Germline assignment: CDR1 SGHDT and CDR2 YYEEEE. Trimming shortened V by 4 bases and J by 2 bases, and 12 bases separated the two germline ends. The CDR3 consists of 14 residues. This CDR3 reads CASSASPGNYGYTF. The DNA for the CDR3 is TGTGCCAGCAGCGCGTCCCCAGGGAACTATGGCTACACCTTC.

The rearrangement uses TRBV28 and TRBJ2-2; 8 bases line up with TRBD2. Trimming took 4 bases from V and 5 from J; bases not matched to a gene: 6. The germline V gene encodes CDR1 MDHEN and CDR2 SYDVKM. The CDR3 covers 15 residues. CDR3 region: CASSSPGTRTGELFF. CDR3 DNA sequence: TGTGCCAGCAGTTCTCCCGGGACTAGAACCGGGGAGCTGTTTTTT.

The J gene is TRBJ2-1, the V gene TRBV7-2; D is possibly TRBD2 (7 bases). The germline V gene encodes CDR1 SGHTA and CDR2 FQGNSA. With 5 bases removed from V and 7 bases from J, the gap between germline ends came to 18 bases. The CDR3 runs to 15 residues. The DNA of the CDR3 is TGTGCCAGCAGCACCCAGATGGGGAGGGGGAATGAGCAGTTCTTC. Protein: CASSTQMGRGNEQFF.

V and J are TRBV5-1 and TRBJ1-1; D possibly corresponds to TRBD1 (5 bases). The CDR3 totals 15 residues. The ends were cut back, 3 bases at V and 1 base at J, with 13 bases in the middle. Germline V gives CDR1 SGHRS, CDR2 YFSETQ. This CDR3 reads CASSWAGNKNTEAFF. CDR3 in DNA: TGCGCCAGCAGCTGGGCAGGGAACAAGAACACTGAAGCTTTCTTT.

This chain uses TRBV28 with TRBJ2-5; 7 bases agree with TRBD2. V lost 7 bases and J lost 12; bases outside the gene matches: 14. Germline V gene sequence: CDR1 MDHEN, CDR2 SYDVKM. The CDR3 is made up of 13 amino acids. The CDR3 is CASKNGIRGVEYF. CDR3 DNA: TGTGCCAGCAAAAACGGAATTCGGGGGGTTGAGTACTTC.

The CDR3 DNA reads as TGTGCCAGCAGTTATGGCGGGGAGGCAGATACGCAGTATTTT. Amino acid sequence: CASSYGGEADTQYF. This sequence joins TRBV6-5 and TRBJ2-3; maybe TRBD2 (6 bases). Between the trimmed V and J ends, which lost 3 bases and 4 bases, there was a span of 11 bases. Germline assignment: CDR1 MNHEY and CDR2 SVGAGI. The CDR3 totals 14 residues.

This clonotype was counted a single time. The DNA for the CDR3 is TGCAGTGCTAGAGATCCGGGGCGGGGGGGCCGCACAGATACGCAGTATTTT. Translating gives CSARDPGRGGRTDTQYF. The chain links TRBV20-1 to TRBJ2-3; 9 bases are shared with TRBD2. This CDR3 has 17 residues. In germline, CDR1 is DFQATT, CDR2 SNEGSKA (reference sequence). V was pared by 0 bases and J by 1 base, with 8 bases of the junction left unmatched.

The CDR3 DNA is TGTGCCAGCAGTGCGAGAGGAGACCCCCTTGGTAGAGAGACCCAGTACTTC. This gives the protein CASSARGDPLGRETQYF. The V gene is TRBV27, the J gene TRBJ2-5; the D is unclear. The CDR3 covers 17 residues. With 5 bases removed from V and 4 bases from J, the gap between germline ends came to 23 bases. Per germline, CDR1 MNHEY and CDR2 SMNVEV (reference sequence).

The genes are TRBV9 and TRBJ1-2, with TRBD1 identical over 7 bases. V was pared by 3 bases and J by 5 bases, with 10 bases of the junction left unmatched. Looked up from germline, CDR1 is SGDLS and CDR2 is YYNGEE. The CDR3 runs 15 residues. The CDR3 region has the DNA TGTGCCAGCAGCGCCGGGGACAGAGAGTTTTATGGCTACACCTTC. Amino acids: CASSAGDREFYGYTF.

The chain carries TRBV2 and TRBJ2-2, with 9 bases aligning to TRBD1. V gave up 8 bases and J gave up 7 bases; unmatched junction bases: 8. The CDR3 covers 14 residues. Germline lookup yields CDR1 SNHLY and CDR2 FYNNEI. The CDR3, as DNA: TGTGCCAGCGGACGGGACAGGGACGGCGGGGAGCTGTTTTTT. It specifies CASGRDRDGGELFF.

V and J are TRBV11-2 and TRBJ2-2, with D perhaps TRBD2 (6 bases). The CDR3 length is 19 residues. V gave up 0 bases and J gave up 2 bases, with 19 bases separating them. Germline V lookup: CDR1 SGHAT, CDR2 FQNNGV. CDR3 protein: CASSLDRPGRGYNTGELFF. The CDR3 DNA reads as TGTGCCAGCAGCTTAGATCGTCCTGGCCGGGGGTATAACACCGGGGAGCTGTTTTTT.

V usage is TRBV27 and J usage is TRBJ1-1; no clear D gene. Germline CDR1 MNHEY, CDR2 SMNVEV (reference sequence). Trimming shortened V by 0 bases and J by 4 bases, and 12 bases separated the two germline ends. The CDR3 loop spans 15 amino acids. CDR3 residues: CASSLSSTGSTEAFF. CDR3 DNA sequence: TGTGCCAGCAGTTTATCCTCGACGGGGAGCACTGAAGCTTTCTTT.

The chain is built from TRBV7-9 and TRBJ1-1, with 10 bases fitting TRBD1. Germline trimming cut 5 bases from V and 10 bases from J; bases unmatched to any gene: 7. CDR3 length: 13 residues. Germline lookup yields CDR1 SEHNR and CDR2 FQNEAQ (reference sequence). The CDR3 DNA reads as TGTGCCAGCAGCCCACCCAGGGACAGGGGAGCTTTCTTT. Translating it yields CASSPPRDRGAFF.

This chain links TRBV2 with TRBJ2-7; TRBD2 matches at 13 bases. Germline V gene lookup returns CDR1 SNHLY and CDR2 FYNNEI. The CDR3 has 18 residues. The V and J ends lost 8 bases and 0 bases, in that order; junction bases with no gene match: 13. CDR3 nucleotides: TGTGCCAGCGGAGGAGGATTGACTAGCGGGGGGAGCTCCTACGAGCAGTACTTC. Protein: CASGGGLTSGGSSYEQYF.

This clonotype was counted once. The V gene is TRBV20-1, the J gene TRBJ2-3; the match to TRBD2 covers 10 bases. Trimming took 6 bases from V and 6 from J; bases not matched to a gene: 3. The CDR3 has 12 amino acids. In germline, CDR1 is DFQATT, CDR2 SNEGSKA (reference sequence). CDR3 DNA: TGCAGTGCACTGACTAGCGGGGATACGCAGTATTTT. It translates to CSALTSGDTQYF.